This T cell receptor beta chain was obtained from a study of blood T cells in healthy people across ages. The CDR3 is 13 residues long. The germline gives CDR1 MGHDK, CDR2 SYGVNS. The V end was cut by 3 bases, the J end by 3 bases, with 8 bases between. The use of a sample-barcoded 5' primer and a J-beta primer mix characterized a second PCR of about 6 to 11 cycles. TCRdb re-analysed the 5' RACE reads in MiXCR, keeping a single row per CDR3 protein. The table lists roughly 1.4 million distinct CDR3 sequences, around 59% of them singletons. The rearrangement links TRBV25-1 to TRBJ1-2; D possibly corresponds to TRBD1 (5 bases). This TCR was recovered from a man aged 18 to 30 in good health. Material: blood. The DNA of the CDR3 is TGTGCCAGCAGTGAGGAAGGGGACTATGGCTACACCTTC. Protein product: CASSEEGDYGYTF.